This T cell receptor (beta chain) stems from a study of blood T cell repertoires in COVID-19. For the study at large: The analysed material was cDNA or gDNA that came from T cells, B-cell-depleted T cells, or PBMCs.

Per the germline V gene, CDR1 is SGHNT and CDR2 is YYREEE (reference sequence). The CDR3 is made up of 14 amino acids. The V end was cut by 1 base, the J end by 0 bases, with 7 bases between. Followed longitudinally, the Seattle patients had been enrolled during active infection. Authors' data handling: Scientists estimated how many nucleated cells there were by amplifying reference gene primers. Some clones are missing from TCRdb's copy, which holds only in-frame ones; the method was immunoSEQ multiplex PCR. Clone size and the V and J calls come from that table; the DNA yielded D and trimming. The data contain some 260,000 clones, approximately 90% of them singletons.

The sequenced material came from peripheral blood. The chain has TRBV5-4 and TRBJ1-1; no clear D gene. This receptor was identified in a woman in her twenties or thirties with COVID-19, enrolled during active disease. CDR3 in amino acids: CASSLLNMNTEAFF. In DNA form, the CDR3 reads TGTGCCAGCAGCTTGTTAAACATGAACACTGAAGCTTTCTTT.